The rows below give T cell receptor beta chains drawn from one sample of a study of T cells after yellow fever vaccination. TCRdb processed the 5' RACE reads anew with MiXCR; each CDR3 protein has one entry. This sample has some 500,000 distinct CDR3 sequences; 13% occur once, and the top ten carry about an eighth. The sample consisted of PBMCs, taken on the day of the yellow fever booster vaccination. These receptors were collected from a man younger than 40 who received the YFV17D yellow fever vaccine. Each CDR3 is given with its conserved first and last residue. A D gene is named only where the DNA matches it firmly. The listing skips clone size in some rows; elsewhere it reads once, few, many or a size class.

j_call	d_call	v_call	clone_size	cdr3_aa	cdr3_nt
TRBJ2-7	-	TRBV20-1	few	CSASRTVNYEQYF	TGCAGTGCTAGCCGGACAGTCAACTACGAGCAGTACTTC
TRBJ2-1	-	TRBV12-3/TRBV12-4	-	CASSLRGGWMGNEQFF	TGTGCCAGCAGTTTGCGAGGGGGGTGGATGGGGAATGAGCAGTTCTTC
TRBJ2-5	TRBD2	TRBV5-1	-	CASSSGGSYSETQYF	TGCGCCAGCAGCTCGGGAGGCTCCTATTCGGAGACCCAGTACTTC
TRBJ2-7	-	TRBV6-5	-	CASSYSPGTITGEQYF	TGTGCCAGCAGTTACTCCCCCGGGACGATCACGGGGGAGCAGTACTTC
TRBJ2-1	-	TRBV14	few	CASSKDYNEQFF	TGTGCCAGCAGCAAAGATTACAATGAGCAGTTCTTC
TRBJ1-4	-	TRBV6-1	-	CASGRREKLFF	TGTGCCAGCGGGCGCAGAGAAAAACTGTTTTTT
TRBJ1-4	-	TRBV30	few	CAWSVRRVSDDEKLFF	TGTGCCTGGAGTGTACGCAGGGTGTCGGATGATGAAAAACTGTTTTTT
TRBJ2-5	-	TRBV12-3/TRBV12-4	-	CASSLFGVMRTQYF	TGTGCCAGCAGTTTATTCGGGGTGATGCGGACCCAGTACTTC
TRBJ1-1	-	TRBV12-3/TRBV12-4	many	CASHEITGGGMNTEAFF	TGTGCCAGCCACGAAATTACAGGAGGGGGAATGAACACTGAAGCTTTCTTT
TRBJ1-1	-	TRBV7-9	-	CASSLGKGTEAFF	TGTGCCAGCAGCTTAGGCAAGGGAACCGAAGCTTTCTTT
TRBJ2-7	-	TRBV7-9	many	CASSLVGLGSHYEQYF	TGTGCCAGCAGCTTAGTTGGGCTTGGTAGCCACTACGAGCAGTACTTC
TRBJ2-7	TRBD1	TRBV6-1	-	CASSKSGTGYYEQYF	TGTGCCAGCAGTAAATCCGGGACAGGATACTACGAGCAGTACTTC
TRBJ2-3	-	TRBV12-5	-	CASRQGVSRSTPDTQYF	TGTGCTAGCCGGCAAGGCGTTTCGCGATCTACCCCAGATACGCAGTATTTT
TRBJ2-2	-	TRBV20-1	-	CSADSTGNTGELFF	TGCAGTGCAGACTCAACAGGGAACACCGGGGAGCTGTTTTTT
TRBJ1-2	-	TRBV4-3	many	CASSQASGSRGYTF	TGCGCCAGCAGCCAAGCGTCCGGGTCGCGGGGCTACACCTTC
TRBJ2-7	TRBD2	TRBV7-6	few	CASSSSSGRASEQYF	TGTGCCAGCAGCTCCTCTAGCGGGAGGGCGTCCGAGCAGTACTTC